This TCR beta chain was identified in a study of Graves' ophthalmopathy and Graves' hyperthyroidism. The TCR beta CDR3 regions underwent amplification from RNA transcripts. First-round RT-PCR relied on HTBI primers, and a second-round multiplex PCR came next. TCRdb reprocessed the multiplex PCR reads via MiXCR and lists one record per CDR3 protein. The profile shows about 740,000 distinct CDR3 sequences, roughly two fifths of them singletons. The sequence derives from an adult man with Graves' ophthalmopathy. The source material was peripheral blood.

The CDR3 loop reads CASSLGQGNAYGYTF. In DNA, the CDR3 is TGTGCCAGCAGCTTGGGACAGGGCAATGCCTATGGCTACACCTTC. This rearrangement joins TRBV7-3 to TRBJ1-2, with TRBD1 matching over 9 bases. In germline, CDR1 is SGHTA, CDR2 FQGTGA. The junction had 6 bases not matched to a gene; V was cut back by 3 bases and J by 4 bases. There are 15 residues in the CDR3. Supplemented by reference TRBV7-3 and TRBJ1-2, the full variable domain reads GAGVSQTPSNKVTEKGKYVELRCDPISGHTALYWYRQSLGQGPEFLIYFQGTGAADDSGLPNDRFFAVRPEGSVSTLKIQRTERGDSAVYLCASSLGQGNAYGYTFGSGTRLTVV.